This T cell receptor beta chain was identified in a study of molecular identifiers for immune sequencing clone quantification. The germline V gene has CDR1 SGHRS and CDR2 YFSETQ. Trimming cost V 10 bases and J 5 bases, with 19 bases left between them. This CDR3 has 14 residues. With listed TCR primers and previously described methods, bulk TCR libraries were prepared. TCRdb analysed the PCR reads with MiXCR anew, one entry per CDR3 protein. This table has under 800,000 distinct CDR3 sequences, 25% appearing once. Researchers sorted naive CD8 T cells as cells that were CD8+CD4-CCR7+CD45RA+. The chain joins TRBV5-1 to TRBJ2-1; no firm D call. This TCR came from a human donor in good health. Some libraries in this study had Jurkat cell RNA spiked in. Sequenced: naive CD8+ T cells from blood, with Jurkat cell RNA spiked in. Subset of the sample: FACS-sorted CD8+CD4-CCR7+CD45RA+ naive T cells. The CDR3 protein is CARQSWWGDNEQFF. CDR3 DNA: TGCGCCCGCCAGAGTTGGTGGGGTGACAATGAGCAGTTCTTC.